A single sample is the source of the 10 T cell receptor beta chains below, sequenced in a study of OX40 agonist ivuxolimab in advanced cancers. Generated by immunoSEQ multiplex PCR, the TCRdb table keeps only in-frame clones and is missing some. The sample lists 85,000 to 90,000 clones, 75% to 90% seen once, with around 0.2% in the top ten. The sequencing used CD4+ or CD8+ T cells sorted from blood, collected in a trial of the OX40 agonist ivuxolimab. These receptors were obtained from an adult with an advanced solid tumor such as melanoma, head and neck, liver or kidney cancer.

This clone has only one observation. V is TRBV5-1 and J is TRBJ2-5, with 10 bases that match TRBD2. J gave up 3 bases and V 5 bases, and 7 bases lay outside the gene matches. The CDR3 consists of 15 residues. Germline assignment: CDR1 SGHRS and CDR2 YFSETQ. In DNA form, the CDR3 reads TGCGCCAGCAGATTAACCGGGACTAGCGAAGAGACCCAGTACTTC. Its translation: CASRLTGTSEETQYF.

In its sample, this clone was seen a few times. V gene TRBV19 combines with J gene TRBJ1-2; tentatively, D is TRBD1 (5 bases). Looked up from germline, CDR1 is LNHDA and CDR2 is SQIVND (reference sequence). Trimming cost V 4 bases and J 7 bases, with 16 bases left between them. This CDR3 comprises 14 residues. CDR3 region: CASSTKGDSSGYTF. CDR3 coding DNA: TGTGCCAGTAGTACGAAGGGAGACAGTTCTGGCTACACCTTC. Drawing the rest from reference TRBV19 and TRBJ1-2, the complete variable domain is DGGITQSPKYLFRKEGQNVTLSCEQNLNHDAMYWYRQDPGQGLRLIYYSQIVNDFQKGDIAEGYSVSREKKESFPLTVTSAQKNPTAFYLCASSTKGDSSGYTFGSGTRLTVV.

This chain uses TRBV19 with TRBJ1-2, with a tentative D call TRBD1 (5 bases). The germline V gene encodes CDR1 LNHDA and CDR2 SQIVND (reference sequence). The CDR3 totals 16 residues. Trimming pared 5 bases from V and 8 bases from J, leaving 24 bases between. As DNA, the CDR3 is TGTGCCAGTAGTGATGCCGGACGGCCAGGGAGTATGGGCTACACCTTC. Its translation: CASSDAGRPGSMGYTF. The entire variable domain, with the rest obtained from reference TRBV19 and TRBJ1-2, is as follows: DGGITQSPKYLFRKEGQNVTLSCEQNLNHDAMYWYRQDPGQGLRLIYYSQIVNDFQKGDIAEGYSVSREKKESFPLTVTSAQKNPTAFYLCASSDAGRPGSMGYTFGSGTRLTVV.

The chain is built from TRBV11-1 and TRBJ2-5; the match to TRBD2 covers 8 bases. The CDR3 has 17 residues. The germline gives CDR1 SGHAT, CDR2 FQDESV (reference sequence). With 1 base clipped from V and 1 base from J, the junction kept 8 bases outside the gene matches. In DNA form, the CDR3 reads TGTGCCAGCAGCTTAGGGGCCGGGAGGGACTCCCAAGAGACCCAGTACTTC. Translated: CASSLGAGRDSQETQYF.

The chain combines TRBV10-1 with TRBJ1-5, with D maybe TRBD1 (5 bases). Germline assignment: CDR1 WNHNN and CDR2 SYGVQD (reference sequence). Between the trimmed V and J ends, which lost 2 bases and 7 bases, there was a span of 9 bases. The CDR3 contains 13 residues. The CDR3 loop reads CASSEREGQPQHF. CDR3 sequence (DNA): TGCGCCAGCAGTGAGCGGGAGGGGCAGCCCCAGCATTTT.

The chain is built from TRBV4-2 and TRBJ1-3; D unresolved. The ends were cut back, 0 bases at V and 0 bases at J, with 12 bases in the middle. The CDR3 runs 17 residues. Germline V lookup: CDR1 LGHNA, CDR2 YNFKEQ. This CDR3 is CASSQDLRRYSGNTIYF. The CDR3 DNA sequence: TGTGCCAGCAGCCAAGATCTAAGGAGATACTCTGGAAACACCATATATTTT.

J is TRBJ1-5 and V is TRBV30, with D tentatively TRBD1 (6 bases). The CDR3 covers 13 residues. Germline V CDR1 and CDR2: GTSNPN, SVGIG (reference sequence). Trimming cost V 5 bases and J 0 bases, with 8 bases left between them. The CDR3 region is CAWGQYSNQPQHF. In nucleotides, the CDR3 is TGTGCCTGGGGACAGTATAGCAATCAGCCCCAGCATTTT.

DNA of the CDR3: TGTGCCAGCAGTGAGCTACTCCAGGGGGTGGGTGAAAAACTGTTTTTT. This encodes CASSELLQGVGEKLFF. This chain connects TRBV6-1 to TRBJ1-4; 7 nucleotides line up with TRBD1. There are 16 residues in the CDR3. Germline V lookup: CDR1 MNHNS, CDR2 SASEGT. The V and J ends lost 3 bases and 7 bases, in that order; junction bases with no gene match: 11.

The chain carries TRBV5-1 and TRBJ2-1; no definite D call. The CDR3 is made up of 16 amino acids. CDR1 SGHRS and CDR2 YFSETQ come from the germline V gene. Trimming removed 3 bases at V and 0 bases at J, with 13 bases between. This chain's CDR3 is CASSSPRLGSYNEQFF. CDR3 sequence (DNA): TGCGCCAGCAGCTCCCCGAGGTTGGGCTCCTACAATGAGCAGTTCTTC.

V gene TRBV7-2 combines with J gene TRBJ2-3, with unresolved D. Trimming cost V 1 base and J 10 bases, with 9 bases left between them. Per the germline V gene, CDR1 is SGHTA and CDR2 is FQGNSA. The CDR3 is 12 amino acids. The CDR3 protein is CASSLGAQAQYF. For the CDR3, the DNA is TGTGCCAGCAGCTTAGGGGCCCAAGCGCAGTATTTT.